Following are 8 T cell receptor beta chains from one sample sequenced in a study of blood T cell repertoires in COVID-19. Sequencing used immunoSEQ multiplex PCR; TCRdb keeps in-frame clones, though not all of them. Of about 310,000 clones in the sample, around 90% were seen once. The sample comprised peripheral blood. These receptor sequences come from a man aged 45-65 years with active or convalescent COVID-19.

This clone appeared a single time. This chain links TRBV6-5 with TRBJ2-7; 10 positions match TRBD1. Germline CDR1 is MNHEY and CDR2 is SVGAGI. V lost 6 bases, J lost 4 bases, and 3 bases stayed unmatched. This CDR3 region has 13 residues. For the CDR3, the DNA is TGTGCCAGCAGACGGACAGGGGGGTACGAGCAGTACTTC. Protein sequence: CASRRTGGYEQYF.

The CDR3 here is CASSSIRDSHNSPLHF. CDR3 coding DNA: TGTGCCAGCAGTTCAATTCGGGACTCACATAATTCACCCCTCCACTTT. This chain links TRBV28 with TRBJ1-6, with D perhaps matching TRBD1 (5 bases). The CDR3 is 16 residues long. V lost 4 bases and J 5 bases, leaving 15 bases between the germline ends. CDR1 is MDHEN, CDR2 SYDVKM, per germline.

The count of this clone is one. V gene TRBV6-1 combines with J gene TRBJ1-3; no firm D call. This CDR3 comprises 12 residues. Trimming pared 2 bases from V and 7 bases from J, leaving 6 bases between. Germline-derived CDR1 and CDR2 are MNHNS and SASEGT. CDR3 residues: CASSETRNTIYF. The CDR3 coding sequence is TGTGCCAGCAGTGAAACGAGGAACACCATATATTTT.

This clone was seen a single time. The gene calls are TRBV2 and TRBJ2-1; TRBD2 matches at 8 bases. Germline V gene lookup returns CDR1 SNHLY and CDR2 FYNNEI. The V and J ends lost 0 bases and 5 bases, in that order; junction bases with no gene match: 6. This CDR3 has 16 amino acids. The CDR3 bases are TGTGCCAGCAGTGAAGCGCGGGGGGCATTCAACAATGAGCAGTTCTTC. Encoded protein: CASSEARGAFNNEQFF.

The chain employs TRBV9 and TRBJ2-3; TRBD2 matches 13 bases. The V gene's germline CDR1 is SGDLS and CDR2 YYNGEE. The trim removed 4 bases at V and 4 bases at J, leaving 6 bases unmatched. There are 16 residues in the CDR3. The CDR3 protein is CASSTGLAGEADTQYF. The CDR3, as DNA: TGTGCCAGCAGCACCGGACTAGCGGGAGAGGCAGATACGCAGTATTTT.

V usage is TRBV3-1 (or the pseudogene TRBV3-2) and J usage is TRBJ1-1, with D unresolved. V lost 4 bases and J lost 5, with 11 bases in between. Per germline, CDR1 LGHDT and CDR2 YNNKEL (reference sequence). The CDR3 sequence is 13 residues long. CDR3 protein: CASSPSLITEAFF. CDR3 bases: TGTGCCAGCAGCCCATCGCTAATAACTGAAGCTTTCTTT.

The chain joins TRBV28 to TRBJ1-6; a weak D match, TRBD1 (5 bases). In germline, CDR1 is MDHEN, CDR2 SYDVKM. This CDR3 is built from 15 residues. V was shortened by 1 base and J by 9 bases, with 13 bases between the two germline ends. CDR3 region: CASSLLDSRGSPLHF. DNA for the CDR3: TGTGCCAGCAGTTTATTAGACAGTAGGGGTTCACCCCTCCACTTT.

This clone was detected once. The gene calls are TRBV7-9 and TRBJ1-2; 8 bases map to TRBD1. V lost 2 bases and J lost 4; bases outside the gene matches: 6. CDR1 and CDR2 (germline): SEHNR, FQNEAQ (reference sequence). The CDR3 consists of 15 residues. In nucleotides, the CDR3 is TGTGCCAGCAGCTTATTCGGACAGGGTACCTATGGCTACACCTTC. Amino acid sequence: CASSLFGQGTYGYTF.